This T cell receptor (beta chain) was identified during a study of blood T cell repertoires in COVID-19. Study details: The origin of the acute and convalescent COVID-19 samples was the United States, Italy and Spain. Nucleic acid was either cDNA or gDNA, and it came from T cells, B-cell-depleted T cells, or PBMCs.

In the original workflow: Researchers report that nucleated cell counts were estimated from reference gene primer amplification. Sequencing used immunoSEQ multiplex PCR; TCRdb keeps in-frame clones, though not all of them. The DNA gave D and trimming, while V, J and clone size come from that table. The sample carries 200,000 to 250,000 clones, around 82% recorded once. The ends lost 1 base at V and 5 bases at J; junction bases unmatched: 9. This CDR3 has 16 amino acids. From germline, CDR1 is SGHNT and CDR2 YYREEE (reference sequence). This receptor was obtained from a woman in her 70s with acute or convalescent COVID-19. The sequencing sample was made of peripheral blood. J is TRBJ2-3 and V is TRBV5-4; 8 nucleotides line up with TRBD2. CDR3 region: CASSLLFASGLDTQYF. CDR3 nucleotide sequence: TGTGCCAGCAGCTTGCTCTTCGCTAGCGGGCTAGATACGCAGTATTTT. The full variable domain, completed using reference TRBV5-4 and TRBJ2-3, is ETGVTQSPTHLIKTRGQQVTLRCSSQSGHNTVSWYQQALGQGPQFIFQYYREEENGRGNFPPRFSGLQFPNYSSELNVNALELDDSALYLCASSLLFASGLDTQYFGPGTRLTVL.